Listed here are 25 T cell receptor beta chains from one sample, sequenced in a study of beta chain features in type 1 diabetes. Expressed TCRB transcripts were sequenced after all isolated RNA was converted to cDNA. TCRdb keeps only in-frame clones here, not all; method: immunoSEQ multiplex PCR. The sample records roughly 150,000 clones, 11% being singletons. Sequenced: central memory CD4+ T cells from blood. The receptors were sampled from a man between 18 and 35 years old in good health.

This sequence joins TRBV10-3 and TRBJ2-2; TRBD1 might be the D (5 bases). The CDR3 spans 13 residues. The germline gives CDR1 ENHRY, CDR2 SYGVKD. Trimming took 8 bases from V and 3 from J, leaving 10 bases between them. CDR3 sequence (DNA): TGTGCCATCGGAGAAGGGGACACCGGGGAGCTGTTTTTT. Translated: CAIGEGDTGELFF.

The rearrangement joins TRBV18 to TRBJ2-3, with unresolved D. The CDR3 totals 15 residues. Germline CDR1 is KGHSH and CDR2 is LQKENI. Trimming took 3 bases from V and 4 from J, leaving 14 bases between them. The CDR3 region has the DNA TGTGCCAGCTCACCCTTGGCCGGTCTCGCAGATACGCAGTATTTT. Its translation: CASSPLAGLADTQYF. Complete variable domain (other parts from reference TRBV18 and TRBJ2-3): NAGVMQNPRHLVRRRGQEARLRCSPMKGHSHVYWYRQLPEEGLKFMVYLQKENIIDESGMPKERFSAEFPKEGPSILRIQQVVRGDSAAYFCASSPLAGLADTQYFGPGTRLTVL.

The chain couples TRBV7-2 to TRBJ2-3; 13 nucleotides agree with TRBD2. CDR1 and CDR2 from the germline V gene are SGHTA and FQGNSA. The CDR3 length is 19 residues. With 8 bases clipped from V and 3 bases from J, the junction kept 17 bases outside the gene matches. As DNA, the CDR3 is TGTGCCAGCCGCGCGGGACTAGCGGGACGCGGCGTTGGAACAGATACGCAGTATTTT. Protein sequence: CASRAGLAGRGVGTDTQYF.

The table lists this clone with a few counts. The chain is built from TRBV28 and TRBJ2-5; D could derive from TRBD1 or TRBD2 (5 bases each). CDR1 MDHEN and CDR2 SYDVKM come from the germline V gene. The CDR3 length is 12 residues. Between the trimmed V and J ends, which lost 6 bases and 9 bases, there was a span of 14 bases. CDR3 in amino acids: CASSRDLGAQYF. DNA of the CDR3: TGTGCCAGCAGCCGGGACCTAGGGGCCCAGTACTTC.

This chain joins TRBV4-1 and TRBJ1-3; no definite D call. Trimming removed 0 bases at V and 4 bases at J, with 10 bases between. The CDR3 is 15 amino acids. Germline V gives CDR1 MGHRA, CDR2 YSYEKL. In DNA, the CDR3 is TGCGCCAGCAGCCAAGATTCGTACAGAGGAAACACCATATATTTT. Translated, it gives CASSQDSYRGNTIYF.

The V gene is TRBV19, the J gene TRBJ1-5; D perhaps matches TRBD1 (5 bases). V was pared by 7 bases and J by 5 bases, with 15 bases between. The CDR3 sequence is 14 residues long. The germline CDR1 and CDR2 sequences are LNHDA and SQIVND (reference sequence). The CDR3 nucleotides are TGTGCCAGTACCAGGGACGGTTTTGATCAGCCCCAGCATTTT. Protein sequence: CASTRDGFDQPQHF. The complete variable domain, with remaining parts taken from reference TRBV19 and TRBJ1-5, reads DGGITQSPKYLFRKEGQNVTLSCEQNLNHDAMYWYRQDPGQGLRLIYYSQIVNDFQKGDIAEGYSVSREKKESFPLTVTSAQKNPTAFYLCASTRDGFDQPQHFGDGTRLSIL.

This clone was counted only a few times. The chain has TRBV28 and TRBJ2-2; perhaps TRBD1 as D (5 bases). The V and J ends lost 6 bases and 5 bases respectively, with 10 bases between them. The CDR3 contains 13 residues. Germline CDR1 reads MDHEN; CDR2 reads SYDVKM. The CDR3 region has the DNA TGTGCCAGCAGGGTCGCAGGGACCGGGGAGCTGTTTTTT. It translates to CASRVAGTGELFF.

This clone was counted only a few times. The chain employs TRBV15 and TRBJ2-7; D uncertain. From germline, CDR1 is LNHNV and CDR2 YYDKDF (reference sequence). CDR3 length equals 12 residues. V lost 2 bases and J lost 7, with 9 bases in between. The CDR3 spells CATSRSLREQYF. CDR3 sequence (DNA): TGTGCCACCAGCAGATCCTTGCGGGAGCAGTACTTC. Supplemented by reference TRBV15 and TRBJ2-7, the full variable domain reads DAMVIQNPRYQVTQFGKPVTLSCSQTLNHNVMYWYQQKSSQAPKLLFHYYDKDFNNEADTPDNFQSRRPNTSFCFLDIRSPGLGDTAMYLCATSRSLREQYFGPGTRLTVT.

The sample holds a few counts of this clone. The rearrangement uses TRBV7-2 and TRBJ2-7; a possible D gene is TRBD1 (6 bases). The CDR3 sequence is 13 residues long. V was trimmed by 3 bases and J by 1 base, leaving 7 bases between them. Per the germline V gene, CDR1 is SGHTA and CDR2 is FQGNSA. CDR3 sequence: CASSFGQSYEQYF. DNA for the CDR3: TGTGCCAGCAGCTTTGGACAGTCCTACGAGCAGTACTTC. Looking up the rest from reference TRBV7-2 and TRBJ2-7 gives the full variable domain: GAGVSQSPSNKVTEKGKDVELRCDPISGHTALYWYRQSLGQGLEFLIYFQGNSAPDKSGLPSDRFSAERTGGSVSTLTIQRTQQEDSAVYLCASSFGQSYEQYFGPGTRLTVT.

The chain couples TRBV28 to TRBJ2-3; maybe TRBD2 (6 bases). The germline gives CDR1 MDHEN, CDR2 SYDVKM. Between the trimmed V and J ends, which lost 4 bases and 3 bases, there was a span of 23 bases. The CDR3 runs to 18 residues. The CDR3 DNA reads as TGTGCCAGCAGTTCCCACCTGGGAAGGAGGGCGGGAACAGATACGCAGTATTTT. It codes for CASSSHLGRRAGTDTQYF.

CDR3 sequence (DNA): TGCGCCAGCAGCCAAGATAAAGGAGATACGCAGTATTTT. Its protein is CASSQDKGDTQYF. V usage is TRBV4-1 and J usage is TRBJ2-3; no clear D. The V and J ends lost 0 bases and 5 bases respectively, with 6 bases between them. The germline gives CDR1 MGHRA, CDR2 YSYEKL. This CDR3 contains 13 residues.

The chain has TRBV7-8 and TRBJ1-2; a possible D gene is TRBD1 (5 bases). From germline, CDR1 is SGHVS and CDR2 FQNEAQ. V lost 1 base and J 2 bases, leaving 8 bases between the germline ends. CDR3 length equals 14 residues. This chain's CDR3 is CASSLETVNYGYTF. The CDR3 DNA follows: TGTGCCAGCAGCTTAGAGACAGTCAACTATGGCTACACCTTC.

The chain is built from TRBV29-1 and TRBJ1-1; D gene ambiguous. The CDR3 covers 14 residues. V lost 4 bases to trimming and J lost 2 bases, with 14 bases between them. In germline, CDR1 is SQVTM, CDR2 ANQGSEA. This CDR3 is CSVGLELYNTEAFF. In DNA form, the CDR3 reads TGCAGCGTTGGACTAGAATTGTACAACACTGAAGCTTTCTTT.

There are a few counts of this clone. The chain carries TRBV18 and TRBJ2-7, with 7 bases matching TRBD1. The junction had 7 bases not matched to a gene; V was cut back by 8 bases and J by 3 bases. This CDR3 is 13 amino acids long. Germline loops: CDR1 KGHSH, CDR2 LQKENI. The CDR3 DNA reads as TGTGCCAGCGGGGGACAGAAAAACTACGAGCAGTACTTC. It is translated as CASGGQKNYEQYF.

As regards this clone: A much larger clone lies one base from this, so it may be a read error. The rearrangement links TRBV12-5 to TRBJ2-3; 9 nucleotides align to TRBD1. Looked up from germline, CDR1 is LGHNT and CDR2 is FRNRAP. With 5 bases clipped from V and 4 bases from J, the junction kept 13 bases outside the gene matches. This CDR3 is built from 17 residues. CDR3 sequence: CASGVPGTGSRADTQYF. In nucleotides, the CDR3 is TGTGCTAGTGGTGTGCCGGGGACAGGGTCTCGCGCAGATACGCAGTATTTT.

This chain joins TRBV14 and TRBJ1-6; tentative D call: TRBD1 (6 bases). V was clipped by 0 bases and J by 7 bases, with 13 bases between them. This CDR3 spans 16 amino acids. Germline V lookup: CDR1 SGHDN, CDR2 FVKESK. The CDR3 loop is CASSQDAGARNSPLHF. Here the CDR3 DNA reads TGTGCCAGCAGCCAAGATGCGGGGGCGCGAAATTCACCCCTCCACTTT. The full variable domain, completed using reference TRBV14 and TRBJ1-6, is EAGVTQFPSHSVIEKGQTVTLRCDPISGHDNLYWYRRVMGKEIKFLLHFVKESKQDESGMPNNRFLAERTGGTYSTLKVQPAELEDSGVYFCASSQDAGARNSPLHFGNGTRLTVT.

As DNA, the CDR3 is TGTGCCAGCAGCCCCCCTAGCGGGAGTTGGTCCGAGCAGTACTTC. Translated: CASSPPSGSWSEQYF. The V and J genes are TRBV7-2 and TRBJ2-7; 10 bases fit TRBD2. CDR1 is SGHTA and CDR2 is FQGNSA in the germline V gene. The CDR3 is 15 residues long. Trimming at V came to 5 bases and at J to 6 bases, leaving 10 bases not matched to a gene. The full variable domain, with the rest looked up from reference TRBV7-2 and TRBJ2-7, is GAGVSQSPSNKVTEKGKDVELRCDPISGHTALYWYRQSLGQGLEFLIYFQGNSAPDKSGLPSDRFSAERTGGSVSTLTIQRTQQEDSAVYLCASSPPSGSWSEQYFGPGTRLTVT.

This clone was seen many times. This chain connects TRBV7-2 to TRBJ2-3, with 8 bases aligning to TRBD2. Trimming removed 0 bases from V and 1 base from J; junction bases left unmatched: 6. The CDR3 loop spans 17 amino acids. The germline CDR1 and CDR2 sequences are SGHTA and FQGNSA. This CDR3 reads CASSLAGVGRGTDTQYF. For the CDR3, the DNA is TGTGCCAGCAGCTTAGCTGGCGTCGGGAGGGGCACAGATACGCAGTATTTT.

The chain employs TRBV7-2 and TRBJ2-7; 8 bases match TRBD2. CDR1 and CDR2 (germline): SGHTA, FQGNSA. The CDR3 runs to 16 residues. V trimming: 4 bases; J trimming: 0 bases; junction bases outside the gene matches: 8. CDR3 protein: CASSYGRGGSSYEQYF. CDR3 nucleotides: TGTGCCAGCAGCTATGGTCGGGGGGGAAGCTCCTACGAGCAGTACTTC. Full variable domain (rest looked up from reference TRBV7-2 and TRBJ2-7): GAGVSQSPSNKVTEKGKDVELRCDPISGHTALYWYRQSLGQGLEFLIYFQGNSAPDKSGLPSDRFSAERTGGSVSTLTIQRTQQEDSAVYLCASSYGRGGSSYEQYFGPGTRLTVT.

The genes are TRBV29-1 and TRBJ2-2, with 10 bases that match TRBD2. The germline V gene encodes CDR1 SQVTM and CDR2 ANQGSEA. There are 16 residues in the CDR3. V trimming: 4 bases; J trimming: 4 bases; junction bases outside the gene matches: 9. In DNA, the CDR3 is TGCAGCGTTGCTCCCACGGCTAGCGGGAGCACCGGGGAGCTGTTTTTT. Protein sequence: CSVAPTASGSTGELFF.

In DNA, the CDR3 is TGTGCCAGCAGCCAGGGACGAGAGAAACAGCCCCAGCATTTT. This codes for CASSQGREKQPQHF. The genes are TRBV4-2 and TRBJ1-5, with D perhaps matching TRBD1 (5 bases). Germline CDR1 LGHNA, CDR2 YNFKEQ. Trimming pared 3 bases from V and 7 bases from J, leaving 13 bases between. The CDR3 has 14 residues.

The rearrangement links TRBV29-1 to TRBJ2-7, with 7 bases fitting TRBD1. Trimming at V came to 4 bases and at J to 2 bases, leaving 2 bases not matched to a gene. CDR1 is SQVTM, CDR2 ANQGSEA, per germline. The CDR3 contains 12 residues. Written as DNA, the CDR3 is TGCAGCGTTGGGGGACAGACCTACGAGCAGTACTTC. It translates to CSVGGQTYEQYF.

The V call is TRBV7-9, the J call TRBJ2-2; D not certain. The CDR3 runs 16 residues. V was shortened by 0 bases and J by 3 bases, with 11 bases between the two germline ends. Germline V lookup: CDR1 SEHNR, CDR2 FQNEAQ (reference sequence). The CDR3 spells CASSLARSSYTGELFF. DNA for the CDR3: TGTGCCAGCAGCTTAGCGCGGTCTAGTTACACCGGGGAGCTGTTTTTT.

The CDR3 nucleotides are TGTGCCAGCCAACCCCACCCGTCCTACAATGAGCAGTTCTTC. Encoded protein: CASQPHPSYNEQFF. This sequence joins TRBV5-6 and TRBJ2-1; D is unresolved. Between the trimmed V and J ends, which lost 7 bases and 1 base, there was a span of 12 bases. This CDR3 has 14 residues. The V gene's germline CDR1 is SGHDT and CDR2 YYEEEE.

Only a few counts were recorded for this clone. DNA for the CDR3: TGTGCCAGCAGTCGGGCTCTAGCGGGAGGATCCTACGAGCAGTACTTC. Its protein product is CASSRALAGGSYEQYF. This chain joins TRBV28 and TRBJ2-7; 11 bases are a match to TRBD2. This CDR3 has 16 amino acids. The V gene's germline CDR1 is MDHEN and CDR2 SYDVKM. V shed 5 bases and J 1 base; nucleotides not matched to a gene: 7.